These 10 T cell receptor beta chains came from one sample sequenced in a study of cytomegalovirus exposure and HLA in healthy donors. The PCR used 60 Vbeta and 13 Jbeta primers. Sequencing used immunoSEQ multiplex PCR; TCRdb keeps in-frame clones, though not all of them. This sample has 100,000 to 150,000 clones; roughly 70% occur once, and the top ten carry approximately 7%. Material for sequencing was PBMCs. The receptors were gathered from a man aged 35-49 years in good health and CMV-seropositive.

This chain joins TRBV27 and TRBJ2-7, with D perhaps TRBD1 (5 bases). Germline V gene lookup returns CDR1 MNHEY and CDR2 SMNVEV (reference sequence). Trimming removed 7 bases at V and 3 bases at J, with 13 bases between. The CDR3 has 13 residues. The CDR3 is CASKGQGIYEQYF. The CDR3 DNA sequence: TGTGCCAGCAAAGGGCAGGGTATCTACGAGCAGTACTTC.

The V gene is TRBV19, the J gene TRBJ1-1; 7 bases are shared with TRBD1. The CDR3 covers 14 residues. Germline V gene data show CDR1 as LNHDA and CDR2 as SQIVND (reference sequence). With V trimmed by 6 bases and J by 0 bases, 4 bases remained unmatched. The CDR3 is CASRLDRLNTEAFF. CDR3 nucleotides: TGTGCCAGTAGATTGGACAGGTTGAACACTGAAGCTTTCTTT.

V gene TRBV29-1 combines with J gene TRBJ1-2; no firm D call. The V and J ends lost 7 bases and 3 bases respectively, with 12 bases between them. This CDR3 region has 12 residues. The germline V gene has CDR1 SQVTM and CDR2 ANQGSEA. CDR3 nucleotide sequence: TGCAGCGCCGCCGCAGGCTACTATGGCTACACCTTC. Translated, it gives CSAAAGYYGYTF.

This sequence joins TRBV2 and TRBJ1-4, with 10 bases fitting TRBD1. With 6 bases clipped from V and 7 bases from J, the junction kept 8 bases outside the gene matches. Germline V gives CDR1 SNHLY, CDR2 FYNNEI. This CDR3 has 15 residues. The CDR3 DNA reads TGTGCCAGCAGAGACAGGGGGCTTGAAAGTGAAAAACTGTTTTTT. Protein product: CASRDRGLESEKLFF.

This sequence joins TRBV18 and TRBJ2-1; D perhaps matches TRBD2 (6 bases). Germline V gene lookup returns CDR1 KGHSH and CDR2 LQKENI. The length of the CDR3 is 15 residues. The V gene lost 2 bases and the J gene lost 2 bases, with 10 bases spanning the gap. The CDR3 loop reads CASSPWRETYNEQFF. The CDR3 region has the DNA TGTGCCAGCTCACCATGGCGGGAAACCTACAATGAGCAGTTCTTC.

The chain couples TRBV2 to TRBJ2-1; TRBD2 matches at 10 bases. The length of the CDR3 is 14 residues. The junction had 2 bases not matched to a gene; V was cut back by 4 bases and J by 5 bases. Germline V gene data show CDR1 as SNHLY and CDR2 as FYNNEI. CDR3 region: CASSVLAGNNEQFF. The CDR3 DNA is TGTGCCAGCAGTGTACTAGCGGGAAACAATGAGCAGTTCTTC. Variable domain in full (rest from reference TRBV2 and TRBJ2-1): EPEVTQTPSHQVTQMGQEVILRCVPISNHLYFYWYRQILGQKVEFLVSFYNNEISEKSEIFDDQFSVERPDGSNFTLKIRSTKLEDSAMYFCASSVLAGNNEQFFGPGTRLTVL.

The table lists this clone with a few counts. The V and J genes are TRBV7-9 and TRBJ2-7; TRBD2 might be the D (6 bases). This CDR3 is built from 13 residues. Germline values: CDR1 SEHNR, CDR2 FQNEAQ (reference sequence). The V gene lost 5 bases and the J gene lost 6 bases, with 14 bases spanning the gap. The CDR3 nucleotides are TGTGCCAGCAGCCCCCTAGCGATTTCCGAGCAGTACTTC. This codes for CASSPLAISEQYF.

The chain uses TRBV9 and TRBJ2-1, with 11 bases fitting TRBD2. Germline CDR1 reads SGDLS; CDR2 reads YYNGEE. Unmatched junction bases numbered 3, after V lost 1 base and J lost 9 bases. CDR3 length equals 14 residues. This CDR3 reads CASSVLAGGGEQFF. As DNA, the CDR3 is TGTGCCAGCAGCGTATTAGCGGGAGGGGGTGAGCAGTTCTTC.

This clone was seen a handful of times. The chain employs TRBV25-1 and TRBJ2-3; TRBD2 agrees at 7 bases. The V gene's germline CDR1 is MGHDK and CDR2 SYGVNS. The CDR3 covers 16 residues. With V trimmed by 1 base and J by 0 bases, 4 bases remained unmatched. CDR3 loop: CASSESSGTSTDTQYF. The CDR3 coding sequence is TGTGCCAGCAGTGAATCTAGCGGAACTAGCACAGATACGCAGTATTTT.

The chain links TRBV5-1 to TRBJ2-7, with TRBD1 identical over 8 bases. V was clipped by 4 bases and J by 3 bases; unmatched bases: 9. The CDR3 totals 15 residues. From germline, CDR1 is SGHRS and CDR2 YFSETQ. The CDR3 DNA reads TGCGCCAGCAGCCTACCAGGACAGGGAATCTACGAGCAGTACTTC. Residues: CASSLPGQGIYEQYF.